Listed below are T cell receptor beta chains from one sample, sequenced in a study of shared clonotypes between healthy human individuals. Sequencing was performed with immunoSEQ multiplex PCR; in TCRdb, only in-frame clones are kept and a portion is missing. The sample lists some 1.5 million clones; roughly 96% were seen once. Source material: naive CD4+ T cells sorted from blood. Receptor source: a young man in good health. The conserved cysteine and the conserved F or W are not part of the CDR3 here. The D gene is left open where the match is weak.

>TRBJ2-5|TRBV18|-
ASSRERDQETQY
>TRBJ1-4|TRBV27|TRBD1
ASSLSGDSREKLF
>TRBJ1-1|TRBV6-6|-
ASGRNTEAF
>TRBJ2-7|TRBV19|-
ASSIDASVSYEQY
>TRBJ2-7|TRBV19|TRBD2
ASSGLAGAYEQY
>TRBJ2-2|TRBV5-5|-
ASSFPSTGELF
>TRBJ2-7|TRBV11-2|-
ASRPQNYEQY
>TRBJ2-7|TRBV28|-
ASSYRKSYEQY
>TRBJ2-7|TRBV12-5|TRBD2
ASGKYGTKPFEQY
>TRBJ1-2|TRBV5-4|-
ASTQGERRIYGYT
>TRBJ1-1|TRBV5-4|-
ASSRPTGQTEAF
>TRBJ2-2|TRBV28|TRBD2
ASSLAGNTGELF
>TRBJ2-7|TRBV27|-
ASMLGIEQY
>TRBJ2-7|TRBV10-1|-
ASSEAAGEQY
>TRBJ2-7|TRBV9|-
ASSVAPRDPNYEQY
>TRBJ1-1|TRBV10-3|-
ASYRDRGSRITEAF
>TRBJ2-3|TRBV10-1|-
ASSDPGAPTDTQY
>TRBJ2-7|TRBV18|-
ASSLTVHYEQY
>TRBJ2-5|TRBV20-1|-
SARTETQY
>-|TRBV15|-
ATSRAQGGTPYEQY